This passage covers 10 T cell receptor beta chains from one sample sequenced in a study of blood T cells in healthy people across ages. Alongside a J-beta primer mix, a sample-barcoded 5' primer served in a second PCR lasting about 7 to 11 cycles. TCRdb ran MiXCR on the 5' RACE reads and lists one entry per CDR3 protein. This table has about 570,000 distinct CDR3 sequences, 27% appearing once. Sequenced material: blood. The receptors shown here come from a woman in her sixties or seventies in good health.

This clonotype was recorded a few times. The junction does not match germline at one end; this may be a read error. The chain combines TRBV7-2 with TRBJ2-1; D is uncertain. The CDR3 covers 12 residues. Germline lookup yields CDR1 SGHTA and CDR2 FQGNSA. The CDR3 spells CAGSRRGGEQFF. The CDR3 coding sequence is TGTGCCGGCAGCCGGAGAGGTGGCGAGCAGTTCTTC.

V is TRBV7-2 and J is TRBJ1-5; unclear D gene. V dropped 2 bases and J dropped 0 bases, with 8 bases sitting between them. CDR1 SGHTA and CDR2 FQGNSA come from the germline V gene. CDR3 length: 15 amino acids. The CDR3 region is CASSLTDYSNQPQHF. The CDR3 nucleotides read TGTGCCAGCAGCTTAACTGATTATAGCAATCAGCCCCAGCATTTT.

The J gene is TRBJ2-5, the V gene TRBV20-1, with TRBD2 identical over 10 bases. V lost 0 bases to trimming and J lost 11 bases; unmatched junction nucleotides: 9. The CDR3 extends over 14 amino acids. The germline V gene encodes CDR1 DFQATT and CDR2 SNEGSKA (reference sequence). The CDR3, as DNA: TGCAGTGCTAGAGATCAAACTAGCGGGGCCGGGCAGTACTTC. It encodes CSARDQTSGAGQYF.

The chain couples TRBV18 to TRBJ1-1; TRBD1 might be the D (6 bases). The V gene lost 6 bases and the J gene lost 0 bases, with 11 bases spanning the gap. The CDR3 is 14 residues long. Germline CDR1 reads KGHSH; CDR2 reads LQKENI. CDR3 DNA: TGTGCCAGCTCGTCAGGGGAAATGAACACTGAAGCTTTCTTT. It specifies CASSSGEMNTEAFF. The full variable domain, in which reference TRBV18 and TRBJ1-1 provide the parts outside the CDR3, is NAGVMQNPRHLVRRRGQEARLRCSPMKGHSHVYWYRQLPEEGLKFMVYLQKENIIDESGMPKERFSAEFPKEGPSILRIQQVVRGDSAAYFCASSSGEMNTEAFFGQGTRLTVV.

In this sample, this clonotype turned up a few times. The V call is TRBV18, the J call TRBJ1-1; no clear D. V was cut by 2 bases and J by 3 bases, with 7 bases left in between. CDR3 size: 13 residues. Germline CDR1 reads KGHSH; CDR2 reads LQKENI. This CDR3 is CASSPGRDTEAFF. The CDR3 region has the DNA TGTGCCAGCTCACCAGGGCGGGACACTGAAGCTTTCTTT.

The rearrangement uses TRBV5-1 and TRBJ2-1; 8 nucleotides line up with TRBD1. The CDR3 spans 14 residues. In germline, CDR1 is SGHRS, CDR2 YFSETQ. Trimming took 5 bases from V and 8 from J; bases not matched to a gene: 9. CDR3 coding DNA: TGCGCCAGCAGAGTGGCAGGGGGCCGGGATGAGCAGTTCTTC. It encodes CASRVAGGRDEQFF.

This rearrangement joins TRBV5-1 to TRBJ2-1; 10 bases are a match to TRBD2. CDR1 SGHRS and CDR2 YFSETQ come from the germline V gene. The J segment lost 9 bases and the V segment lost 4 bases, leaving 10 bases of the junction unmatched. The CDR3 contains 15 residues. CDR3 DNA sequence: TGCGCCAGCAGCCGTACTAGCGGGGCGGTTGGTGAGCAGTTCTTC. It is translated as CASSRTSGAVGEQFF.

This clonotype has more than one count but fewer than ten. CDR3 amino acids: CASSYRSSGGARSYNEQFF. In DNA, the CDR3 is TGTGCCAGCAGTTACAGATCTAGCGGGGGGGCGAGGTCCTACAATGAGCAGTTCTTC. V usage is TRBV6-2 or TRBV6-3 and J usage is TRBJ2-1; TRBD2 agrees at 12 bases. The CDR3 runs 19 residues. Germline loops: CDR1 MNHEY, CDR2 SVGEGT. Germline trimming cut 2 bases from V and 1 base from J; bases unmatched to any gene: 9.

The genes are TRBV5-6 and TRBJ2-3, with a tentative D call TRBD1 (5 bases). The CDR3 is 14 residues long. The germline CDR1 and CDR2 sequences are SGHDT and YYEEEE. V gave up 4 bases and J gave up 1 base, with 10 bases separating them. The CDR3 nucleotides read TGTGCCAGCAGCCCGCAGACAGGCACAGATACGCAGTATTTT. This codes for CASSPQTGTDTQYF.

As DNA, the CDR3 is TGTGCCAGTAGTCCGACCGGACCGCCTCACTACACCTTC. Translated, it gives CASSPTGPPHYTF. V gene TRBV19 combines with J gene TRBJ1-2; no definite D call. This CDR3 spans 13 amino acids. Germline CDR1 is LNHDA and CDR2 is SQIVND (reference sequence). Deletions cut 5 bases from V and 10 bases from J, with 17 bases between. The entire variable domain, with the rest obtained from reference TRBV19 and TRBJ1-2, is as follows: DGGITQSPKYLFRKEGQNVTLSCEQNLNHDAMYWYRQDPGQGLRLIYYSQIVNDFQKGDIAEGYSVSREKKESFPLTVTSAQKNPTAFYLCASSPTGPPHYTFGSGTRLTVV.